This T cell receptor beta chain was found in a study of vaccination and CD4 T cells after COVID-19 (dated 2022 in TCRdb). For the wider study: The convalescent cohort included six males and four females, with two Hispanic individuals, seven Caucasians, two Asians and one multiracial person. Each participant got two doses of either the Pfizer-BioNTech BNT162b2 vaccine (n=8) or the Moderna mRNA-1273 vaccine (n=2). Post-COVID blood samples were collected from convalescent patients a median of around 96 days after diagnosis, with a range of about 35 to 161 days. Post-vaccine blood samples were taken a median of approximately 76 days after the second vaccine dose, with a range of about 13 to 241 days. Culture stimuli were overlapping spike peptide pools from SARS-CoV-2 and from the common cold coronaviruses HCoV-NL63, HCoV-OC43 and HCoV-229E. As controls, cultures received a CEFX viral epitope pool (the positive control), an HIV-1 Nef peptide pool (the negative control), or no peptide at all. In approximately eleven COVID-19 convalescent patients and a handful of infection-naive healthy vaccine recipients, the spike-specific CD4+ TCR repertoire before mRNA vaccination was compared with the repertoire after mRNA vaccination. Memory CD4+ T cell crossreactivity between SARS-CoV-2 and common cold coronavirus spike proteins was assessed at the TCR clonotype level in an earlier paper using these donors.

Library creation used PCR. TCR sequencing of DNA from cultured CD4+ T cells used the Oncomine TCR Beta short-read assay at the Johns Hopkins FTIC core. The QIAamp micro DNA kit was used to extract genomic DNA from the cultured CD4+ T cells. The Oncomine TCR Beta libraries from cultured CD4+ T cells were pooled using unique dual indexes and then sequenced on an Illumina iSeq 100. The published analysis was carried out like this. Non-productive sequences were removed, and CDR3s that did not start with C, did not end with F or W, or were shorter than 7 amino acids were discarded. The MANAFEST web application was used to identify antigen-specific clonotypes by comparing peptide-stimulated wells against reference wells and other culture wells. Positive clones required FDR below 0.05, an odds ratio above 5, and productive frequency above 0.1% in at least two of three replicate wells. Clonotypes that were significantly expanded in both SARS-CoV-2 spike wells and at least one common cold coronavirus spike condition were defined as cross-reactive. Levenshtein distances (stringdist) and unrooted phylogenetic trees (ape) in R version 3.6.1 were used to assess CDR3 homology. The raw public data were reprocessed by TCRdb itself: fastp quality trimming at Q25, MiXCR clonotype calling, in-frame beta chains only. CDR3 protein sequences are deduplicated, and each keeps its most common genes and DNA. These V and J calls are TCRdb output, not the study's own analysis. Across this sample there are approximately 9,000 distinct CDR3 sequences, with roughly a third seen only once. The ten top clones hold about 20% of the sample.

The CDR3 measures 13 amino acids from cysteine to phenylalanine. The retained sequence is limited to the CDR3, 39 bases, with the frame set at the first base. CDR1 LNHDA and CDR2 SQIVND are derived from the germline V gene (reference sequence). V is reduced by 7 bases and J by 7 bases, leaving a spacing of 11 bases between them. General findings and caveats noted by the study authors: The median number of SARS-CoV-2-reactive clonotypes rose from around 21 after infection to about 40 after vaccination, but the change was not significant. Nearly all vaccine-specific clones in convalescent patients (304 of 307) were mono-reactive for SARS-CoV-2 spike rather than cross-reactive with common cold coronaviruses. Relatively few convalescent patients were included in the study, and early timepoints after natural infection were not analyzed. Among the post-vaccine SARS-CoV-2-reactive clones in convalescent patients, a median approximately 86% showed up only after vaccination, which suggests vaccine-specific priming.

Only a few counts were recorded for this clonotype. No antigen is known for it. No base quality information exists; no much larger clone differs at one position. Sample treatment or condition, as interpreted from the label and publication: approximately nine-day PBMC culture with coronavirus spike peptide pools or control peptides (ViraFEST assay). CD4+ T cells from unexposed donors were collected before the COVID-19 pandemic (2011-2018). The ViraFEST assay, used in the study, expanded antigen-specific T cells with peptide pools and then identified the expanded clonotypes through TCR sequencing. Approximately 2.1 million PBMCs per well were cultured in IMDM with 5% human AB serum and approximately 9.8 IU/ml IL-2, plus 10 ug/ml peptide pools. Half of the culture medium was replaced with fresh IL-2-containing medium on days 3 and 7. CD4+ T cells were isolated after roughly 9 days of culture through negative selection using the EasySep CD4+ T cell isolation kit. As cell numbers permitted, CD4+ T cells from unexposed donors were tested for reactivity to SARS-CoV-2 S and N and to four common cold coronavirus spike pools. Ficoll-Paque Plus gradient centrifugation was used to isolate PBMCs from whole blood, and the isolated PBMCs were then either used fresh or cryopreserved at -140C. Culture conditions were generally each tested in triplicate wells. Leukapheresis product for the unexposed donors was purchased commercially.

The TCR comes from a human donor in good health. The chain was built from TRBV19 and TRBJ1-6; TRBD1 is possibly the D segment (6 matching bases). The sample taken for sequencing was CD4+ T cells from blood, cultured in vitro. The CDR3 corresponds to CASMRDINSPLHF. The DNA reads TGTGCCAGTATGCGGGACATCAATTCACCCCTCCACTTT.